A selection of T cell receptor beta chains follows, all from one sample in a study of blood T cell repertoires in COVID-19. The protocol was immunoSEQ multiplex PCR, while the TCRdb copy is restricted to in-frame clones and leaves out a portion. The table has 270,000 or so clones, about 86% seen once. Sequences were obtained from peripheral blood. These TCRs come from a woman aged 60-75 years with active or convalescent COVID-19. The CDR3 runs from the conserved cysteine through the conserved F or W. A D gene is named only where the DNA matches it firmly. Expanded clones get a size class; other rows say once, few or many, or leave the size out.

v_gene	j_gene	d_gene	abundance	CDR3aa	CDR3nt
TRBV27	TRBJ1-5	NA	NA	CASREQYNQPQHF	TGTGCCAGCCGAGAACAGTACAATCAGCCCCAGCATTTT
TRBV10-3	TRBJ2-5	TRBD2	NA	CAISASGEETQYF	TGTGCCATTTCGGCTAGCGGGGAAGAGACCCAGTACTTC
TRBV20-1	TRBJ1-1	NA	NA	CSAGGLLEAFF	TGCAGTGCTGGGGGACTACTTGAAGCTTTCTTT
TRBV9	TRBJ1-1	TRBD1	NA	CASSVAGTGGVNTEAFF	TGTGCCAGCAGCGTAGCTGGGACAGGGGGCGTGAACACTGAAGCTTTCTTT
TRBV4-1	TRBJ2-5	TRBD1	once	CASSQGVDRADQETQYF	TGCGCCAGCAGCCAAGGGGTTGACAGGGCGGATCAAGAGACCCAGTACTTC
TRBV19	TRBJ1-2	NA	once	CASGPNNYGYTF	TGTGCCAGTGGCCCGAATAACTATGGCTACACCTTC
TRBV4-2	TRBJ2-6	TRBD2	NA	CASSQDHSGGAGANVLTF	TGTGCCAGCAGCCAAGATCATAGCGGGGGGGCTGGGGCCAACGTCCTGACTTTC
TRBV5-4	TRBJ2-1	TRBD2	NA	CASSLTSGGARHYNEQFF	TGTGCCAGCAGCTTGACTAGCGGGGGGGCCCGACACTACAATGAGCAGTTCTTC
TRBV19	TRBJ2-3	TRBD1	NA	CASSIKGTGSTDTQYF	TGTGCCAGTAGTATAAAGGGGACAGGGAGCACAGATACGCAGTATTTT
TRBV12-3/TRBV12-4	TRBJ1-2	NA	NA	CASSLAGRYGYTF	TGTGCCAGCAGTTTAGCGGGCCGGTATGGCTACACCTTC
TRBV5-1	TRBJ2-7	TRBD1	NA	CASRNGWSGTVLLHDEQYF	TGCGCCAGCAGAAATGGGTGGTCTGGGACAGTCCTTCTCCACGACGAGCAGTACTTC
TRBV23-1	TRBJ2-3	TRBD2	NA	CASIKTSGVTPDTQYF	TGCGCCAGCATCAAGACTAGCGGGGTAACCCCAGATACGCAGTATTTT
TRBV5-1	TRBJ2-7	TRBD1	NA	CASSFRQGTSEQYF	TGCGCCAGCAGCTTTAGACAGGGAACCTCCGAGCAGTACTTC
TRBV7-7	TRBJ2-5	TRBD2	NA	CASGGSGGSQETQYF	TGTGCTAGCGGCGGAAGCGGGGGGTCGCAAGAGACCCAGTACTTC
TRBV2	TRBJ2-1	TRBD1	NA	CASSADRATYNEQFF	TGTGCCAGCAGTGCGGACAGGGCTACCTACAATGAGCAGTTCTTC
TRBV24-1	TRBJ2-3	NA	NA	CATRQGATDTQYF	TGTGCCACCAGACAGGGAGCCACAGATACGCAGTATTTT
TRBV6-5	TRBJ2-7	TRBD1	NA	CASSYSTGKDEQYF	TGTGCCAGCAGTTACTCGACAGGGAAAGACGAGCAGTACTTC
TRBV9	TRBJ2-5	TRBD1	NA	CASSRGTGETQYF	TGTGCCAGCAGCCGCGGGACAGGGGAGACCCAGTACTTC
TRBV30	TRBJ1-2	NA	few	CAWSGIGRGSVDYGYTF	TGTGCCTGGAGTGGTATAGGGAGAGGATCGGTTGACTATGGCTACACCTTC
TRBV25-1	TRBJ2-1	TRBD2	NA	CASTVGGGANEQFF	TGTGCCAGCACGGTGGGCGGGGGGGCCAATGAGCAGTTCTTC